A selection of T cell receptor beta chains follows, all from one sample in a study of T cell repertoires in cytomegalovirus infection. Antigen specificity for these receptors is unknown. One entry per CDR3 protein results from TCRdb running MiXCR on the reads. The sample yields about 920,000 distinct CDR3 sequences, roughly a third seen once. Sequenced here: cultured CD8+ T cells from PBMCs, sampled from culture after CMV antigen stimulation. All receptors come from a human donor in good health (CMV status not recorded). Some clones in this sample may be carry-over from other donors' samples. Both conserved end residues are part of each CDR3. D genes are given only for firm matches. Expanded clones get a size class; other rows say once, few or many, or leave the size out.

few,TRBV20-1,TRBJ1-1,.,TGCAGTGCTAGGGACCCTCTCCAGGGTAGAGGGAACACTGAAGCTTTCTTT,CSARDPLQGRGNTEAFF
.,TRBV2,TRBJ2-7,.,TGTGCCAGCCAGGGAAAGCGGTACGAGCAGTACTTC,CASQGKRYEQYF
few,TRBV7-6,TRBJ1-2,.,TGTGCCAGCAGCTTAGCTTACGGGGATGGCTACACCTTC,CASSLAYGDGYTF
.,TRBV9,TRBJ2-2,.,TGTGCCAGCAGCGTAGCAGGGATTAACACCGGGGAGCTGTTTTTT,CASSVAGINTGELFF
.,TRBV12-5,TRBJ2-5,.,TGTGTTAGTGGTTCGCCGGACTCCCCAGGGAGGACCCAGTACTTC,CVSGSPDSPGRTQYF
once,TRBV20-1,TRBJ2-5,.,TGCAGTGCTAGAACTAGGGATTTTGTTGAGACCCAGTACTTC,CSARTRDFVETQYF
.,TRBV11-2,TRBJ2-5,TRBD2,TGTGCCAGCAGCCATATAGCGGGGGAAGAGACCCAGTACTTC,CASSHIAGEETQYF
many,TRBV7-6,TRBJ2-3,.,TGTGCCAGCAGTTACGTTACCACCGGGGCAGCCCTCACAGATACGCAGTATTTT,CASSYVTTGAALTDTQYF
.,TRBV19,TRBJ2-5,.,TGTGCCAGTAGTATTCGGCTTGGGGACCTACCAGAACAAGAGAGCCAGTACTTC,CASSIRLGDLPEQESQYF
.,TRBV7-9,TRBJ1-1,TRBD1,TGTGCCAGCAGCCTTGGACAGGTCGATATGAACACTGAAGCTTTCTTT,CASSLGQVDMNTEAFF
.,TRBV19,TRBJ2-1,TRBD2,TGTGCCAGTATCTTACTAGCGGGGAACAATGAGCAGTTCTTC,CASILLAGNNEQFF
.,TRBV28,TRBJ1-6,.,TGTGCCAGCAGTTTACGGGCCACCTATAATTCACCCCTCCACTTT,CASSLRATYNSPLHF
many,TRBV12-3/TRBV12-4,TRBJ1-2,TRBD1,TGTGCCAGCAGTCCGGACAGGAAGAACTATGGCGGCTACACCTTC,CASSPDRKNYGGYTF
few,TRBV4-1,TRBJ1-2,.,TGCGCCAGCAGCCAAGAACATGGCTCCCTGAACTATGGCTACACCTTC,CASSQEHGSLNYGYTF
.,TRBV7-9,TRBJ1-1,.,TGTGCCAGCGAACCGGGGAACACTGAAGCTTTCTTT,CASEPGNTEAFF
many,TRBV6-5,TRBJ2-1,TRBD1,TGTGCCAGCAGTTACTCGGAACAGGGGAACTACAATGAGCAGTTCTTC,CASSYSEQGNYNEQFF
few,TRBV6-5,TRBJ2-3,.,TGTGCCAGCAGTTATGGCTTCACAGATACGCAGTATTTT,CASSYGFTDTQYF